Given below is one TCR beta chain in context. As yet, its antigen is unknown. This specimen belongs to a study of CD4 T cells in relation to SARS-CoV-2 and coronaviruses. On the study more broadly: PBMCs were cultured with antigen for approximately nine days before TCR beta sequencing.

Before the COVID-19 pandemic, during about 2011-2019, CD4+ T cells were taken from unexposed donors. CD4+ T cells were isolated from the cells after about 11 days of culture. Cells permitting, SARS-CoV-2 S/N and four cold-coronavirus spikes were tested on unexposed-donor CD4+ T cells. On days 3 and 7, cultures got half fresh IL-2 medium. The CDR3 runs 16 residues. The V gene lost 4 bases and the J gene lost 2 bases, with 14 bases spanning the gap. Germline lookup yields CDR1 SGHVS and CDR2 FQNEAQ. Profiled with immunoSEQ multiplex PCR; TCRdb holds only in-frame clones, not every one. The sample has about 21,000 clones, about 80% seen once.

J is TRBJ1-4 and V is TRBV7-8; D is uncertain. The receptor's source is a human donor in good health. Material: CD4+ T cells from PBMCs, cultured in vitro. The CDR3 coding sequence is TGTGCCAGCAGCTCCCCCTACGGGCCCACTAATGAAAAACTGTTTTTT. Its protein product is CASSSPYGPTNEKLFF.